Following are 11 T cell receptor beta chains from one sample sequenced in a study of molecular identifiers for immune sequencing clone quantification. Each CDR3 protein gets one entry after TCRdb re-called the PCR reads with MiXCR. The sample carries 40,000 to 65,000 distinct CDR3 sequences, 36% recorded once. Sequencing input: naive CD8+ T cells from blood, with Jurkat cell RNA spiked in. Subset denoted: FACS-sorted CD8+CD4-CCR7+CD45RA+ naive T cells. The receptor source for this set is a human donor in good health. Some libraries in this study had Jurkat cell RNA spiked in.

The rearrangement joins TRBV4-3 to TRBJ2-7; the match to TRBD2 covers 10 bases. This CDR3 has 17 residues. Germline V CDR1 and CDR2: LGHNA, YSLEER. V gave up 0 bases and J gave up 1 base; unmatched junction bases: 6. CDR3 region: CASSQDPGTSVSYEQYF. The CDR3 DNA reads as TGCGCCAGCAGCCAAGACCCCGGGACTAGCGTTTCCTACGAGCAGTACTTC.

About this clonotype: A read error is possible here, since a much larger clone lies one base away. The chain combines TRBV7-2 with TRBJ2-1; the match to TRBD2 covers 8 bases. CDR1 and CDR2 (germline): SGHTA, FQGNSA. The CDR3 is 15 amino acids. In DNA, the CDR3 is TGTGCCAGAAGCTTGGGGACTAGATTCTGGAATGAGCAGTTCTTC. It encodes CARSLGTRFWNEQFF.

The sample holds a few counts of this clonotype. This rearrangement joins TRBV4-1 to TRBJ2-3; 8 bases line up with TRBD2. J was trimmed by 4 bases and V by 4 bases; bases with no gene match: 7. This CDR3 region has 15 residues. Germline V CDR1 and CDR2: MGHRA, YSYEKL. The CDR3 DNA reads TGCGCCAGCAGCCCATTAGCGGGATGGGCAGATACGCAGTATTTT. Translating gives CASSPLAGWADTQYF.

The V and J genes are TRBV11-2 and TRBJ1-1; D perhaps matches TRBD1 (5 bases). With 1 base removed from V and 11 bases from J, the gap between germline ends came to 17 bases. This CDR3 contains 14 residues. Per germline, CDR1 SGHAT and CDR2 FQNNGV. The CDR3 sequence: CASSLGGLIRDAFF. CDR3 bases: TGTGCCAGCAGCTTAGGGGGCCTCATCCGGGACGCTTTCTTT.

The V gene is TRBV7-3, the J gene TRBJ2-1; 12 bases are a match to TRBD2. With 4 bases clipped from V and 0 bases from J, the junction kept 7 bases outside the gene matches. CDR1 is SGHTA and CDR2 is FQGTGA in the germline V gene. The CDR3 is 18 residues long. The CDR3 region is CASSSTSGSGSSYNEQFF. In DNA, the CDR3 is TGTGCCAGCAGCTCGACTAGCGGGAGTGGGAGCTCCTACAATGAGCAGTTCTTC.

The table lists this clonotype with many counts. The chain links TRBV20-1 to TRBJ2-2; D may be TRBD1 or TRBD2 (5 bases each). V dropped 6 bases and J dropped 6 bases, with 14 bases sitting between them. The CDR3 consists of 13 residues. CDR1 is DFQATT and CDR2 is SNEGSKA in the germline V gene (reference sequence). The CDR3 nucleotides read TGCAGTGCGAGGGATGAGGGGTCCGGGGAGCTGTTTTTT. Translation gives CSARDEGSGELFF.

In the case of this clonotype: A read error may explain this, as a much larger clone is one base away. This chain joins TRBV2 and TRBJ1-1; D is uncertain. The germline CDR1 and CDR2 sequences are SNHLY and FYNNEI. This CDR3 has 13 amino acids. Trimming took off 3 bases at V and 4 bases at J, with 9 bases between the two ends. The CDR3 loop reads CASSDMGSTEAFF. The CDR3, as DNA: TGTGCCAGCAGTGATATGGGGAGCACTGAAGCTTTCTTT.

This clonotype ranks as medium-sized. The V gene is TRBV7-9, the J gene TRBJ2-3; D is possibly TRBD2 (5 bases). Per the germline V gene, CDR1 is SEHNR and CDR2 is FQNEAQ (reference sequence). The CDR3 spans 14 residues. Trimming cost V 4 bases and J 6 bases, with 14 bases left between them. CDR3 residues: CASSSSSPLDTQYF. DNA for the CDR3: TGTGCCAGCAGCTCCTCTAGCCCGCTGGATACGCAGTATTTT.

This clonotype showed up just a few times. The V call is TRBV6-2 or TRBV6-3, the J call TRBJ2-3; 13 nucleotides agree with TRBD2. Germline V lookup: CDR1 MNHEY, CDR2 SVGEGT. J lost 2 bases, V lost 2 bases, and 4 bases had no gene match. The CDR3 covers 17 residues. The CDR3 DNA is TGTGCCAGCAGTTACCGACTAGCGGGAGGCGACACAGATACGCAGTATTTT. The encoded protein is CASSYRLAGGDTDTQYF.

DNA of the CDR3: TGTGCCAGCAGCCGATCGCTCGGGGATACGCAGTATTTT. It translates to CASSRSLGDTQYF. The rearrangement joins TRBV4-2 to TRBJ2-3, with D unresolved. The ends were cut back, 4 bases at V and 6 bases at J, with 11 bases in the middle. CDR3 length: 13 amino acids. Germline CDR1 and CDR2: LGHNA and YNFKEQ.

The chain has TRBV20-1 and TRBJ1-3; possible D gene TRBD1, 6 bases. This CDR3 is 14 amino acids long. Germline assignment: CDR1 DFQATT and CDR2 SNEGSKA (reference sequence). The V end was cut by 1 base, the J end by 6 bases, with 13 bases between. CDR3 in DNA: TGCAGTGCTAGAGGTGGGGGCGGGGAAAACACCATATATTTT. Amino acids: CSARGGGGENTIYF.